The 28 T cell receptor beta chains in this list originate from one sample, sequenced in a study of blood T cells in healthy people across ages. A second roughly 6 to 12 cycle PCR used barcoded and J-beta primers. TCRdb used MiXCR to reprocess the 5' RACE reads, holding one entry per CDR3 protein. The repertoire has roughly 1,700,000 distinct CDR3 sequences, 28% of them found once; the top ten carry 7.7%. The material sequenced was blood. The receptors derive from a woman in her 30s in good health.

The genes are TRBV6-2 or TRBV6-3 and TRBJ2-6, with TRBD1 matching over 9 bases. This CDR3 contains 15 residues. V dropped 10 bases and J dropped 0; count of bases not matched to a gene: 4. The germline V gene encodes CDR1 MNHEY and CDR2 SVGEGT. As DNA, the CDR3 is TGTGCCACCGGGACAGGGAGCTCTGGGGCCAACGTCCTGACTTTC. This sequence encodes CATGTGSSGANVLTF.

The V and J genes are TRBV12-3 or TRBV12-4 and TRBJ2-7, with TRBD2 matching over 7 bases. The CDR3 spans 14 residues. The ends lost 6 bases at V and 3 bases at J; junction bases unmatched: 8. CDR3 amino acids: CASSSKGGFYEQYF. Written as DNA, the CDR3 is TGTGCCAGCAGCTCAAAGGGAGGGTTCTACGAGCAGTACTTC.

This clonotype has at least ten counts. The CDR3 region is CASSSSTSARVEQYF. The CDR3 DNA sequence: TGTGCCAGCAGCTCCTCGACCTCCGCGCGGGTGGAGCAGTACTTC. This chain joins TRBV7-6 and TRBJ2-7, with TRBD2 as a possible D gene (5 bases). The germline CDR1 and CDR2 sequences are SGHVS and FNYEAQ. V was clipped by 4 bases and J by 7 bases, with 20 bases between them. The CDR3 is 15 residues long.

The chain couples TRBV29-1 to TRBJ2-3; D perhaps matches TRBD2 (5 bases). CDR1 is SQVTM and CDR2 is ANQGSEA in the germline V gene. This CDR3 has 14 residues. V lost 3 bases and J lost 2, with 12 bases in between. The CDR3 reads CSVDHAGTTDTQYF. The CDR3 DNA reads TGCAGCGTTGATCACGCGGGTACCACAGATACGCAGTATTTT.

This clonotype was recorded a few times. J is TRBJ2-5 and V is TRBV3-1; D might be TRBD2 (6 bases). Germline CDR1 LGHDT, CDR2 YNNKEL (reference sequence). This CDR3 is built from 11 residues. V lost 5 bases, J lost 13 bases, and 14 bases lay in between. The CDR3 reads CASSVRELAYF. The DNA of the CDR3 is TGTGCCAGCAGCGTCCGGGAGTTAGCGTACTTC.

This clonotype was found a few times. The chain links TRBV20-1 to TRBJ2-5, with 9 bases that match TRBD2. CDR3 length: 17 amino acids. J gave up 1 base and V 0 bases, and 9 bases lay outside the gene matches. CDR1 and CDR2 (germline): DFQATT, SNEGSKA (reference sequence). The CDR3 protein is CSARDASAGGPQETQYF. As DNA, the CDR3 is TGCAGTGCTAGAGATGCATCGGCGGGAGGGCCCCAAGAGACCCAGTACTTC.

There are many counts of this clonotype. The chain links TRBV28 to TRBJ2-5; 10 bases align to TRBD1. The V and J ends lost 4 bases and 11 bases, in that order; junction bases with no gene match: 7. The germline V gene has CDR1 MDHEN and CDR2 SYDVKM. The CDR3 spans 13 residues. The CDR3 DNA follows: TGTGCCAGCAGTTCGGGACAGGGGTGGGAGCAGTACTTC. This codes for CASSSGQGWEQYF.

The chain has TRBV28 and TRBJ2-4, with 10 bases that match TRBD1. The CDR3 loop spans 15 amino acids. CDR1 and CDR2 from the germline V gene are MDHEN and SYDVKM. V was clipped by 5 bases and J by 3 bases; unmatched bases: 4. CDR3 nucleotide sequence: TGTGCCAGCAGTGGGACAGGGGAAGACAAAAACATTCAGTACTTC. Amino acids: CASSGTGEDKNIQYF.

This clonotype has just a few counts. The chain uses TRBV28 and TRBJ1-1; D is uncertain. The CDR3 contains 14 residues. V was shortened by 3 bases and J by 5 bases, with 13 bases between the two germline ends. Germline V lookup: CDR1 MDHEN, CDR2 SYDVKM. In DNA form, the CDR3 reads TGTGCCAGCAGTTTGGACCGGGCTTATACTGAAGCTTTCTTT. Encoded protein: CASSLDRAYTEAFF.

This sequence joins TRBV6-2 or TRBV6-3 and TRBJ2-3, with 10 nucleotides matching TRBD1. The CDR3 runs to 16 residues. J lost 3 bases, V lost 2 bases, and 5 bases had no gene match. Germline CDR1 reads MNHEY; CDR2 reads SVGEGT. The CDR3 DNA is TGTGCCAGCAGTTACATCCCGGGACAGGGGACAGATACGCAGTATTTT. This sequence encodes CASSYIPGQGTDTQYF.

CDR3 sequence (DNA): TGTGCCAGCGGGGACACCAACAATGAGCAGTTCTTC. This sequence encodes CASGDTNNEQFF. This rearrangement joins TRBV2 to TRBJ2-1; D may be TRBD1 (6 bases). Germline V gene lookup returns CDR1 SNHLY and CDR2 FYNNEI. This CDR3 has 12 residues. Trimming pared 8 bases from V and 5 bases from J, leaving 10 bases between. Full variable domain (rest looked up from reference TRBV2 and TRBJ2-1): EPEVTQTPSHQVTQMGQEVILRCVPISNHLYFYWYRQILGQKVEFLVSFYNNEISEKSEIFDDQFSVERPDGSNFTLKIRSTKLEDSAMYFCASGDTNNEQFFGPGTRLTVL.

This sequence joins TRBV3-1 and TRBJ2-5; 8 nucleotides line up with TRBD1. V was pared by 8 bases and J by 5 bases, with 13 bases of the junction left unmatched. The CDR3 is 15 residues long. Germline-derived CDR1 and CDR2 are LGHDT and YNNKEL (reference sequence). CDR3 residues: CASGQGAAGWETQYF. Here the CDR3 DNA reads TGTGCCAGCGGTCAGGGGGCGGCTGGGTGGGAGACCCAGTACTTC.

This clonotype was counted a few times. This chain links TRBV2 with TRBJ2-5; D is unclear. Germline loops: CDR1 SNHLY, CDR2 FYNNEI. The ends were cut back, 3 bases at V and 3 bases at J, with 11 bases in the middle. This CDR3 has 14 residues. The CDR3 DNA reads as TGTGCCAGCAGTGAGGCGACTGCCAAAGAGACCCAGTACTTC. The encoded protein is CASSEATAKETQYF.

The chain carries TRBV7-2 and TRBJ1-4, with no clear D. This CDR3 is built from 16 residues. Germline V CDR1 and CDR2: SGHTA, FQGNSA. Between the trimmed V and J ends, which lost 1 base and 7 bases, there was a span of 16 bases. The CDR3 bases are TGTGCCAGCAGCTTAGGCCCCTCGGGCGGACGTGAAAAACTGTTTTTT. Amino acid sequence: CASSLGPSGGREKLFF.

This clonotype appeared once. The gene calls are TRBV19 and TRBJ2-1; a weak D match, TRBD1 (7 bases). Trimming removed 7 bases at V and 6 bases at J, with 16 bases between. This CDR3 region has 14 residues. Per germline, CDR1 LNHDA and CDR2 SQIVND (reference sequence). CDR3 sequence: CASTDGTAGNEQFF. The DNA for the CDR3 is TGTGCCAGTACCGACGGGACAGCGGGCAATGAGCAGTTCTTC.

In this sample, this clonotype turned up many times. This sequence joins TRBV6-5 and TRBJ1-4; D remains unclear. The V end lost 6 bases, the J end lost 0 bases, and 14 bases lay between the germline ends. This CDR3 has 16 residues. CDR1 is MNHEY and CDR2 is SVGAGI in the germline V gene. The CDR3 region is CASSTSGVATNEKLFF. The DNA of the CDR3 is TGTGCCAGCAGCACCTCAGGAGTCGCAACTAATGAAAAACTGTTTTTT.

The chain recombines TRBV2 with TRBJ1-5, with D uncertain. This CDR3 is 14 amino acids long. Germline V CDR1 and CDR2: SNHLY, FYNNEI. V lost 3 bases, J lost 5 bases, and 11 bases lay in between. The CDR3 DNA follows: TGTGCCAGCAGTGATCAGGCCAGCCATCAGCCCCAGCATTTT. Its translation: CASSDQASHQPQHF.

This clonotype was counted a few times. V usage is TRBV3-1 and J usage is TRBJ2-1; the match to TRBD1 covers 9 bases. Trimming cost V 6 bases and J 6 bases; bases outside gene matches: 6. CDR1 and CDR2 from the germline V gene are LGHDT and YNNKEL (reference sequence). The length of the CDR3 is 14 residues. The CDR3 DNA is TGTGCCAGCAGGAACAGGGGGCGACCCAATGAGCAGTTCTTC. Encoded protein: CASRNRGRPNEQFF.

The chain links TRBV14 to TRBJ2-1, with 9 bases identical to TRBD1. The CDR3 contains 17 residues. The V segment lost 0 bases and the J segment 6 bases; nucleotides outside the gene matches: 9. Germline V gene sequence: CDR1 SGHDN, CDR2 FVKESK. The CDR3 DNA sequence: TGTGCCAGCAGCCAAGATCGAGGGGACAGGGCTGGCAATGAGCAGTTCTTC. It specifies CASSQDRGDRAGNEQFF.

This clonotype was recorded once. A much larger clone lies a single base off, so this may be a read error. The V call is TRBV12-3 or TRBV12-4, the J call TRBJ2-2; 10 bases map to TRBD1. There are 14 residues in the CDR3. The CDR3 sequence is CASSDRGRTGEPFF. CDR3 nucleotides: TGTGCCAGCAGCGACAGGGGGCGCACCGGGGAGCCGTTTTTT.

This clonotype was detected many times. The chain couples TRBV5-1 to TRBJ2-1; D might be TRBD2 (5 bases). Germline V gene sequence: CDR1 SGHRS, CDR2 YFSETQ. V dropped 3 bases and J dropped 9 bases, with 7 bases sitting between them. CDR3 length equals 11 residues. CDR3 in amino acids: CASSSGIEQFF. The CDR3, as DNA: TGCGCCAGCAGCTCGGGGATTGAGCAGTTCTTC.

The chain has TRBV20-1 and TRBJ1-1, with D unresolved. Germline V gene sequence: CDR1 DFQATT, CDR2 SNEGSKA (reference sequence). The CDR3 has 14 residues. V was shortened by 4 bases and J by 2 bases, with 14 bases between the two germline ends. The CDR3, as DNA: TGCAGTGCTAAGGACCCGGGTTATAACACTGAAGCTTTCTTT. Its translation is CSAKDPGYNTEAFF.

V is TRBV6-6 and J is TRBJ2-7; 8 bases agree with TRBD1. In germline, CDR1 is MNHNY, CDR2 SVGAGI (reference sequence). The CDR3 covers 15 residues. V shed 4 bases and J 4 bases; nucleotides not matched to a gene: 9. The CDR3 sequence is CASSFPGQDTYEQYF. Written as DNA, the CDR3 is TGTGCCAGCAGTTTCCCGGGACAGGATACTTACGAGCAGTACTTC.

This clonotype was seen at least ten times. The V gene is TRBV29-1, the J gene TRBJ2-5; TRBD1 might be the D (6 bases). The CDR3 is made up of 13 amino acids. Between the trimmed V and J ends, which lost 2 bases and 5 bases, there was a span of 12 bases. Looked up from germline, CDR1 is SQVTM and CDR2 is ANQGSEA. CDR3 residues: CSVERLRGETQYF. The DNA for the CDR3 is TGCAGCGTTGAACGATTAAGGGGGGAGACCCAGTACTTC.

The chain couples TRBV12-5 to TRBJ1-2; D uncertain. Between the trimmed V and J ends, which lost 3 bases and 8 bases, there was a span of 10 bases. The CDR3 consists of 12 residues. Germline CDR1 and CDR2: LGHNT and FRNRAP. The CDR3 DNA follows: TGTGCTAGTGGTTTCGACGGGCGAGGCTACACCTTC. This translates into CASGFDGRGYTF.

V gene TRBV30 combines with J gene TRBJ1-5; D perhaps matches TRBD1 (5 bases). Germline V gene sequence: CDR1 GTSNPN, CDR2 SVGIG (reference sequence). Trimming shortened V by 0 bases and J by 9 bases, and 12 bases separated the two germline ends. CDR3 size: 13 residues. CDR3: CAWSVPGRGPQHF. CDR3 sequence (DNA): TGTGCCTGGAGTGTACCCGGGAGGGGGCCCCAGCATTTT.

This clonotype has only a few counts. V and J are TRBV19 and TRBJ1-1, with D perhaps TRBD1 (5 bases). Germline CDR1 and CDR2: LNHDA and SQIVND (reference sequence). The CDR3 covers 15 residues. Trimming cost V 5 bases and J 0 bases, with 13 bases left between them. CDR3 protein: CASSSSPGVNTEAFF. The CDR3 DNA reads as TGTGCCAGTAGTTCGTCACCGGGGGTGAACACTGAAGCTTTCTTT.

V gene TRBV15 combines with J gene TRBJ1-2; D is uncertain. The CDR3 loop spans 12 amino acids. V was pared by 0 bases and J by 4 bases, with 3 bases between. Germline values: CDR1 LNHNV, CDR2 YYDKDF (reference sequence). The CDR3, as DNA: TGTGCCACCAGCAGAGAAACCTATGGCTACACCTTC. Amino acids: CATSRETYGYTF.